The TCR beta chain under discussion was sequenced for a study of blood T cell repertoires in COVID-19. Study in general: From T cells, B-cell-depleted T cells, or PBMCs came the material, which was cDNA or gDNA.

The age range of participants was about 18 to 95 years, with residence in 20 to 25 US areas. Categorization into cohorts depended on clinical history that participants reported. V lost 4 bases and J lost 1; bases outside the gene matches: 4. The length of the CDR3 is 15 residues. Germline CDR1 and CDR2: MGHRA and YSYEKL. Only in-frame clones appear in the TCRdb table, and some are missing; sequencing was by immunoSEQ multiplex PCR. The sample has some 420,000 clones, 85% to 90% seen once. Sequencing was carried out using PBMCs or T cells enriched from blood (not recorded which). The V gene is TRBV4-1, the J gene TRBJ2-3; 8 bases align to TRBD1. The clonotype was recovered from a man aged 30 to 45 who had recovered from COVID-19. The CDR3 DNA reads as TGCGCCAGCAGCCTCCCGGGACAGGGCACAGATACGCAGTATTTT. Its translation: CASSLPGQGTDTQYF.